One sample yielded the 28 T cell receptor beta chains listed below, sequenced in a study of shared clonotypes between healthy human individuals. Sequencing used immunoSEQ multiplex PCR; TCRdb keeps in-frame clones, though not all of them. The data contain 2 million to 3 million clones, roughly 93% of them singletons. Sequences were obtained from naive CD4+ T cells from PBMCs. As for subset: CD45RA+ positively selected. Source of these receptors: a man between 18 and 35 years old in good health. Some clones in this sample may be carry-over from other donors' samples.

This chain joins TRBV7-3 and TRBJ2-7; 7 bases are shared with TRBD2. The CDR3 consists of 16 residues. Germline CDR1 SGHTA, CDR2 FQGTGA. J lost 4 bases, V lost 2 bases, and 11 bases had no gene match. This CDR3 reads CASSLLSSGIAYEQYF. Written as DNA, the CDR3 is TGTGCCAGCAGCTTATTGTCCAGCGGGATTGCGTACGAGCAGTACTTC.

This clone was seen only a few times. The chain couples TRBV28 to TRBJ2-7; D tentatively fits TRBD1 or TRBD2 (5 bases each). V gave up 7 bases and J gave up 0 bases, with 19 bases separating them. The CDR3 contains 16 residues. CDR1 and CDR2 from the germline V gene are MDHEN and SYDVKM. The CDR3 is CASTTTGTRSSYEQYF. CDR3 DNA sequence: TGTGCCAGCACCACAACCGGGACCCGCAGCTCCTACGAGCAGTACTTC.

On this clone: At the DNA level, this CDR3 is encoded by other sequences in the same sample as well. The chain couples TRBV15 to TRBJ2-6; 7 nucleotides agree with TRBD2. From germline, CDR1 is LNHNV and CDR2 YYDKDF (reference sequence). The length of the CDR3 is 15 residues. The trim removed 5 bases at V and 4 bases at J, leaving 5 bases unmatched. CDR3 sequence: CATSGGRAGANVLTF. Here the CDR3 DNA reads TGTGCCACCAGCGGAGGGAGGGCCGGGGCCAACGTCCTGACTTTC.

The chain has TRBV6-1 and TRBJ1-2; D remains unclear. Germline assignment: CDR1 MNHNS and CDR2 SASEGT. Trimming left V 8 bases short and J 6 bases short, with 10 bases between. The CDR3 runs to 11 residues. The CDR3 DNA reads TGTGCCAGCGGGAGGACTGATGGCTACACCTTC. This translates into CASGRTDGYTF.

V and J are TRBV11-2 and TRBJ1-1; D gene uncertain. The V end was cut by 1 base, the J end by 11 bases, with 14 bases between. The CDR3 consists of 13 residues. The V gene's germline CDR1 is SGHAT and CDR2 FQNNGV. DNA for the CDR3: TGTGCCAGCAGCTTAGCGGGCACAGTCGGTGCTTTCTTT. Protein: CASSLAGTVGAFF.

The V call is TRBV9, the J call TRBJ2-1; D gene unclear. The germline CDR1 and CDR2 sequences are SGDLS and YYNGEE. V lost 3 bases and J lost 8, with 12 bases in between. This CDR3 comprises 13 residues. The CDR3 region has the DNA TGTGCCAGCAGCGGAGTCCAGGTTGATGAGCAGTTCTTC. It is translated as CASSGVQVDEQFF.

This chain joins TRBV9 and TRBJ2-5; no clear D. The CDR3 is made up of 16 amino acids. Germline lookup yields CDR1 SGDLS and CDR2 YYNGEE. The V end was cut by 0 bases, the J end by 0 bases, with 12 bases between. The CDR3 nucleotides are TGTGCCAGCAGCGTAGCTAGTGGGCAGTACCAAGAGACCCAGTACTTC. This sequence encodes CASSVASGQYQETQYF.

The V gene is TRBV2, the J gene TRBJ1-3; 8 bases fit TRBD1. The CDR3 runs 15 residues. Per germline, CDR1 SNHLY and CDR2 FYNNEI. Trimming removed 1 base from V and 4 bases from J; junction bases left unmatched: 3. The CDR3 DNA reads TGTGCCAGCAGTGAAGGGACAGGGATCGGAAACACCATATATTTT. Its protein is CASSEGTGIGNTIYF.

The CDR3 loop is CASSLQTGSSYEQYF. The CDR3 DNA follows: TGTGCCAGCAGCCTCCAGACAGGGAGCTCCTACGAGCAGTACTTC. The rearrangement links TRBV7-2 to TRBJ2-7, with TRBD1 matching over 7 bases. CDR3 length equals 15 residues. Looked up from germline, CDR1 is SGHTA and CDR2 is FQGNSA. V was clipped by 5 bases and J by 0 bases; unmatched bases: 7.

Comment on this clone: One junction end does not reproduce the germline sequence, and a read error may be involved. The chain links TRBV28 to TRBJ2-4; the D gene is possibly TRBD1 (6 bases). The CDR3 runs to 15 residues. Germline V gene sequence: CDR1 MDHEN, CDR2 SYDVKM. The CDR3 loop reads CASRGTNGQKTIQYF. In DNA, the CDR3 is TGTGCCAGCAGAGGGACAAATGGGCAAAAAACCATTCAGTACTTC.

The chain uses TRBV2 and TRBJ2-3, with 11 bases matching TRBD2. The CDR3 sequence is 13 residues long. Germline V lookup: CDR1 SNHLY, CDR2 FYNNEI. Trimming removed 6 bases from V and 5 bases from J; junction bases left unmatched: 1. Here the CDR3 reads CASRTSGVDTQYF. The CDR3 coding sequence is TGTGCCAGCAGGACTAGCGGGGTAGATACGCAGTATTTT.

In this sample, this clone turned up once. The chain carries TRBV11-2 and TRBJ1-2; a possible D gene is TRBD1 (6 bases). CDR3 size: 13 residues. Germline CDR1 and CDR2: SGHAT and FQNNGV. The V end was cut by 5 bases, the J end by 8 bases, with 15 bases between. The CDR3 sequence: CASSPFRGGGYTF. The CDR3 nucleotides read TGTGCCAGCAGCCCATTTAGGGGGGGAGGCTACACCTTC.

The J gene is TRBJ1-2, the V gene TRBV5-1, with TRBD1 matching over 8 bases. The CDR3 totals 16 residues. The junction had 12 bases not matched to a gene; V was cut back by 4 bases and J by 4 bases. CDR1 and CDR2 from the germline V gene are SGHRS and YFSETQ. CDR3 protein: CASSGTGTGIRYGYTF. CDR3 nucleotide sequence: TGCGCCAGCAGCGGAACCGGGACAGGTATTCGCTATGGCTACACCTTC.

The genes are TRBV28 and TRBJ2-1; D is uncertain. Trimming took 10 bases from V and 6 from J, leaving 25 bases between them. CDR1 is MDHEN, CDR2 SYDVKM, per germline. This CDR3 has 16 amino acids. The CDR3 sequence: CATNLGWAPFINEQFF. The DNA of the CDR3 is TGTGCCACCAATTTGGGGTGGGCCCCCTTTATCAATGAGCAGTTCTTC.

The rearrangement links TRBV27 to TRBJ2-3, with D maybe TRBD2 (6 bases). Trimming removed 6 bases from V and 6 bases from J, with 16 bases in between. The germline V gene has CDR1 MNHEY and CDR2 SMNVEV (reference sequence). CDR3 length: 14 residues. The CDR3 sequence: CASSLNGRLDTQYF. The CDR3 DNA sequence: TGTGCCAGCAGCCTCAACGGGAGACTGGATACGCAGTATTTT.

Turning to this clone: Within the sample, other DNA sequences also encode this same CDR3. The chain joins TRBV20-1 to TRBJ2-1, with D possibly matching TRBD1 (5 bases). The CDR3 contains 11 residues. V dropped 4 bases and J dropped 6 bases, with 7 bases sitting between them. Germline CDR1 reads DFQATT; CDR2 reads SNEGSKA (reference sequence). Here the CDR3 reads CSATGSNEQFF. CDR3 nucleotides: TGCAGTGCTACAGGGTCCAATGAGCAGTTCTTC.

Worth noting for this clone: Its ends do not fully match the called genes, so a read error is possible. Other DNA sequences from this sample encode an identical CDR3 as well. The chain recombines TRBV30 with TRBJ1-1; D is perhaps TRBD1 (5 bases). The CDR3 spans 16 residues. The germline V gene encodes CDR1 GTSNPN and CDR2 SVGIG (reference sequence). CDR3 coding DNA: TGTGCCTGGATCAGACGGGACGGGGTAATAAACACTGAGGCTTTCTTT. It translates to CAWIRRDGVINTEAFF.

The chain uses TRBV7-2 and TRBJ1-6, with D hard to call. Looked up from germline, CDR1 is SGHTA and CDR2 is FQGNSA. The CDR3 contains 15 residues. Trimming stripped 2 bases from V and 7 bases from J, with 12 bases between. The CDR3 sequence is CASSLFGQNNSPLHF. CDR3 in DNA: TGTGCCAGCAGCTTATTCGGGCAGAACAATTCACCCCTCCACTTT.

The chain joins TRBV5-1 to TRBJ2-1, with 7 bases lining up with TRBD1. After removal of 0 bases from V and 5 bases from J, the junction contained 11 bases not matched to a gene. CDR3 length: 17 residues. Germline values: CDR1 SGHRS, CDR2 YFSETQ. The CDR3 region is CASSLAPRGQENNEQFF. CDR3 bases: TGCGCCAGCAGCTTGGCCCCCCGAGGACAGGAGAACAATGAGCAGTTCTTC.

The V gene is TRBV27, the J gene TRBJ1-2; D gene ambiguous. CDR1 MNHEY and CDR2 SMNVEV come from the germline V gene (reference sequence). The CDR3 spans 15 residues. V was shortened by 5 bases and J by 8 bases, with 21 bases between the two germline ends. CDR3 nucleotide sequence: TGTGCCAGCAGTACCTACCGGGAGGAGGGATCCGGCTACACCTTC. This encodes CASSTYREEGSGYTF.

The CDR3 DNA follows: TGTGCCAGCTCGCGACTAGCGGGAGGGCCTGACACAGATACGCAGTATTTT. Residues: CASSRLAGGPDTDTQYF. The chain joins TRBV18 to TRBJ2-3; 14 bases line up with TRBD2. The V gene's germline CDR1 is KGHSH and CDR2 LQKENI. V shed 6 bases, J shed 2 bases, and the junction held 7 bases outside the gene matches. This CDR3 has 17 residues.

The chain links TRBV28 to TRBJ1-1; perhaps TRBD1 as D (5 bases). The germline V gene encodes CDR1 MDHEN and CDR2 SYDVKM. Trimming took off 7 bases at V and 4 bases at J, with 16 bases between the two ends. The CDR3 runs to 14 residues. CDR3 protein: CASITGGSVTEAFF. CDR3 bases: TGTGCCAGCATCACCGGGGGGTCGGTCACTGAAGCTTTCTTT.

As for this clone: This sample includes further DNA sequences coding for the same CDR3. The CDR3 DNA reads as TGTGCCAGCAGCGCCGGGACAGGGGGCTACGAGCAGTACTTC. It translates to CASSAGTGGYEQYF. V and J are TRBV2 and TRBJ2-7; 11 positions agree with TRBD1. Germline CDR1 and CDR2: SNHLY and FYNNEI. CDR3 length: 14 amino acids. Trimming cost V 6 bases and J 3 bases; bases outside gene matches: 4.

V usage is TRBV21-1 and J usage is TRBJ2-4; the listed D gene, TRBD2, was not tested against the DNA. TRBV21-1 has pseudogene status. The CDR3 spans 16 residues. CDR3 sequence reads: CASSAPRRGGIDIQYF. For the CDR3, the DNA is TGTGCCAGCAGCGCCCCACGTCGGGGGGGGATTGACATTCAGTACTTC.

The V and J genes are TRBV2 and TRBJ2-7; 9 nucleotides match TRBD1. Germline CDR1 is SNHLY and CDR2 is FYNNEI. The CDR3 contains 12 residues. J lost 6 bases, V lost 8 bases, and 5 bases had no gene match. DNA of the CDR3: TGTGCCAGCCGGGACAGGGTCGTCGAGCAGTACTTC. Translated, it gives CASRDRVVEQYF. Combining the CDR3 with reference TRBV2 and TRBJ2-7 gives the whole variable domain EPEVTQTPSHQVTQMGQEVILRCVPISNHLYFYWYRQILGQKVEFLVSFYNNEISEKSEIFDDQFSVERPDGSNFTLKIRSTKLEDSAMYFCASRDRVVEQYFGPGTRLTVT.

V and J are TRBV29-1 and TRBJ1-4, with D uncertain. This CDR3 has 12 residues. V lost 7 bases and J 1 base, leaving 7 bases between the germline ends. Germline V gives CDR1 SQVTM, CDR2 ANQGSEA. CDR3 loop: CSATRTNEKLFF. CDR3 in DNA: TGCAGCGCCACGAGAACTAATGAAAAACTGTTTTTT.

As regards this clone: The sample holds other DNA sequences that translate to the same CDR3. The V gene is TRBV7-3, the J gene TRBJ2-2; D unclear. CDR1 and CDR2 (germline): SGHTA, FQGTGA. V lost 0 bases and J lost 0, with 8 bases in between. The CDR3 runs 16 residues. The DNA of the CDR3 is TGTGCCAGCAGCTTAACGGGCGGTTCGAACACCGGGGAGCTGTTTTTT. It yields the protein CASSLTGGSNTGELFF. Combining the CDR3 with reference TRBV7-3 and TRBJ2-2 gives the whole variable domain GAGVSQTPSNKVTEKGKYVELRCDPISGHTALYWYRQSLGQGPEFLIYFQGTGAADDSGLPNDRFFAVRPEGSVSTLKIQRTERGDSAVYLCASSLTGGSNTGELFFGEGSRLTVL.

The CDR3 region has the DNA TGTGCCAGCAGCCCCGGGGGGGTGAGCGGAAACACCATATATTTT. As protein: CASSPGGVSGNTIYF. The chain is built from TRBV7-9 and TRBJ1-3; weak D call: TRBD1 (5 bases). Germline CDR1 reads SEHNR; CDR2 reads FQNEAQ (reference sequence). Trimming removed 5 bases at V and 4 bases at J, with 15 bases between. This CDR3 has 15 residues.